This entry is about one T cell receptor beta chain. Its cognate antigen is unknown. CDR1 and CDR2 (germline): SEHNR, FQNEAQ (reference sequence). The length of the CDR3 is 12 residues. V lost 8 bases, J lost 2 bases, and 2 bases stayed unmatched. All of the donors resided in Nashville, Tennessee, and each was a Caucasian adult. This entry comes from a study of shared clonotypes between healthy human individuals. The study, taken as a whole, reports: Sorted-subset sequencing, rarefaction showed, was incomplete despite large depth.

Method: immunoSEQ multiplex PCR; TCRdb's copy keeps in-frame clones and lacks some. The sample lists roughly 500,000 clones, roughly 95% occurring once. The sample consisted of naive CD4+ T cells sorted from blood. As to subset: CD45RA+ positively selected. This sequence joins TRBV7-9 and TRBJ1-1; 7 nucleotides line up with TRBD1. The receptor was derived from a woman aged 30 to 39 in good health. CDR3 sequence: CASRDRNTEAFF. Here the CDR3 DNA reads TGTGCCAGCCGGGACAGAAACACTGAAGCTTTCTTT.